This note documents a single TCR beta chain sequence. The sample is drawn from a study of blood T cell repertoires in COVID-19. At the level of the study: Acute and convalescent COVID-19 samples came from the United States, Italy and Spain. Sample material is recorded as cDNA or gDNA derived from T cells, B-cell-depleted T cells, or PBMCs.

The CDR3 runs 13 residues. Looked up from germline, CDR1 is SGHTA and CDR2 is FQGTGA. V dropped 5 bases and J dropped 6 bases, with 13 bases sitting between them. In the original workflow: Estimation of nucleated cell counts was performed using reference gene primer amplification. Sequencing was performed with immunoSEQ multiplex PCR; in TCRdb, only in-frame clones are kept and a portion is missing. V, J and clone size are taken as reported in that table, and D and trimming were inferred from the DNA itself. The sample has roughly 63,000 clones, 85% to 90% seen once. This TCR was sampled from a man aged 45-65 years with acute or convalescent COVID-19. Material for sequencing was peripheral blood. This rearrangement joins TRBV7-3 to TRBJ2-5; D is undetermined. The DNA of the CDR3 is TGTGCCAGCAGCCCCAATTGGAGTAAGACCCAGTACTTC. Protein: CASSPNWSKTQYF.